These T cell receptor beta chains were read from a single sample in a study of cytotoxic CD8 clonotypes in ibrutinib-treated CLL. Profiled with immunoSEQ multiplex PCR; TCRdb holds only in-frame clones, not every one. The sample has 25,000 to 30,000 clones, around 76% seen once; the top ten hold about half. The specimen was PBMCs, collected after 36 months of ibrutinib treatment. All receptors derive from a human donor with chronic lymphocytic leukemia. Each CDR3 is given with its conserved first and last residue. The D gene is left open where the match is weak. Clone size is stated in some rows and not others, as once, few, many or a class when expanded.

D gene,clone size,V gene,J gene,CDR3 protein,CDR3 DNA
-,-,TRBV11-2,TRBJ2-1,CASSLDRGNEQFF,TGTGCCAGCAGCTTAGATCGTGGGAATGAGCAGTTCTTC
-,once,TRBV5-1,TRBJ2-3,CASSLGLAGDTQYF,TGCGCCAGCAGCTTGGGGCTAGCAGGAGATACGCAGTATTTT
TRBD1,-,TRBV19,TRBJ2-7,CASSIKGQLYEQYF,TGTGCCAGTAGTATAAAGGGACAGCTCTACGAGCAGTACTTC
TRBD1,once,TRBV7-6,TRBJ1-1,CASSLATGERAFF,TGTGCCAGCAGCTTAGCCACAGGGGAGAGAGCTTTCTTT
-,-,TRBV7-8,TRBJ2-1,CASSGYESSYNEQFF,TGTGCCAGCAGCGGTTACGAGAGCTCCTACAATGAGCAGTTCTTC
-,once,TRBV2,TRBJ2-2,CASSESPGHNTGELFF,TGTGCCAGCAGTGAATCCCCAGGGCATAACACCGGGGAGCTGTTTTTT
-,-,TRBV29-1,TRBJ1-1,CSVTQYQGTEAFF,TGCAGCGTTACACAGTACCAAGGGACTGAAGCTTTCTTT
-,-,TRBV4-1,TRBJ2-1,CASSQGVFNNEQFF,TGCGCCAGCAGCCAAGGGGTTTTTAACAATGAGCAGTTCTTC
-,-,TRBV7-9,TRBJ2-7,CASSSLVYEQYF,TGTGCCAGCAGCTCTCTCGTCTACGAGCAGTACTTC
-,once,TRBV2,TRBJ2-3,CASSGESTDTQYF,TGTGCCAGCAGTGGGGAAAGCACAGATACGCAGTATTTT
-,few,TRBV9,TRBJ2-6,CASSPWGGSGANVLTF,TGTGCCAGCAGCCCCTGGGGCGGCTCTGGGGCCAACGTCCTGACTTTC
-,-,TRBV25-1,TRBJ2-1,CASSEYQGTIANEQFF,TGTGCCAGCAGTGAATATCAGGGGACCATTGCAAATGAGCAGTTCTTC
TRBD1,-,TRBV19,TRBJ1-5,CASSTTGRSGNQPQHF,TGTGCCAGTAGCACGACAGGGAGGTCGGGCAATCAGCCCCAGCATTTT
-,once,TRBV10-3,TRBJ1-2,CAISGSGAGYTF,TGTGCCATCAGTGGGTCAGGGGCTGGCTACACCTTC
-,-,TRBV2,TRBJ1-5,CASSGDPSNQPQHF,TGTGCCAGCAGTGGGGATCCTAGCAATCAGCCCCAGCATTTT
TRBD1,-,TRBV29-1,TRBJ2-5,CSVEVGGQRQETQYF,TGCAGCGTTGAAGTAGGGGGACAGCGCCAAGAGACCCAGTACTTC
-,-,TRBV7-9,TRBJ1-2,CASSLDSYGYTF,TGTGCCAGCAGCTTGGACAGCTATGGCTACACCTTC
-,-,TRBV7-8,TRBJ1-1,CASSLETDTEAFF,TGTGCCAGCAGCTTAGAAACAGATACTGAAGCTTTCTTT
TRBD1,-,TRBV10-3,TRBJ1-2,CAISDRTGGADYGYTF,TGTGCCATCAGTGACAGGACAGGGGGCGCAGACTATGGCTACACCTTC
-,-,TRBV10-2,TRBJ1-1,CASSDRNTEAFF,TGCGCCAGCAGTGATAGGAACACTGAAGCTTTCTTT
-,few,TRBV7-2,TRBJ2-1,CASSLPTELGQFF,TGTGCCAGCAGCCTCCCCACGGAGTTGGGGCAGTTCTTC
-,-,TRBV6-6,TRBJ1-1,CASSYPGPPAAFF,TGTGCCAGCAGTTACCCCGGCCCGCCGGCCGCTTTCTTT
TRBD1,-,TRBV6-6,TRBJ1-6,CASIQGASYNSPLHF,TGTGCCAGCATCCAGGGGGCCTCCTATAATTCACCCCTCCACTTT
TRBD2,-,TRBV7-7,TRBJ2-5,CASSPGTSGWETQYF,TGTGCCAGCAGCCCCGGGACTAGCGGGTGGGAGACCCAGTACTTC
-,-,TRBV13,TRBJ1-6,CASRPTGFNSPLHF,TGTGCCAGCAGGCCGACAGGATTTAATTCACCCCTCCACTTT
-,-,TRBV7-9,TRBJ2-2,CATTYRGGNGELFF,TGTGCCACCACTTACAGGGGAGGGAACGGGGAGCTGTTTTTT
TRBD1,-,TRBV5-4,TRBJ2-5,CASSSMRDSQETQYF,TGTGCCAGCAGCTCGATGAGGGACAGCCAAGAGACCCAGTACTTC
-,-,TRBV6-5,TRBJ2-5,CASSYGETQYF,TGTGCCAGCAGTTACGGGGAGACCCAGTACTTC
-,-,TRBV5-4,TRBJ1-6,CASSWGDSPLHF,TGTGCCAGCAGCTGGGGGGATTCACCCCTCCACTTT
-,-,TRBV5-4,TRBJ2-1,CASSLEVTGAEQFF,TGTGCCAGCAGCTTGGAGGTTACGGGGGCTGAGCAGTTCTTC
-,-,TRBV5-6,TRBJ2-3,CAGGGVDGGQYF,TGTGCCGGAGGGGGTGTGGACGGTGGGCAGTATTTT
-,-,TRBV6-5,TRBJ1-1,CASVEGNSLEAFF,TGTGCCAGCGTGGAGGGAAACTCCCTTGAAGCTTTCTTT
-,-,TRBV5-1,TRBJ1-1,CASSLAQNTEAFF,TGCGCCAGCAGCTTGGCTCAGAACACTGAAGCTTTCTTT
-,-,TRBV9,TRBJ1-2,CASSVRGDYTF,TGTGCCAGCAGCGTAAGGGGGGACTACACCTTC
-,-,TRBV7-9,TRBJ2-7,CASSLDSGTAKYEQYF,TGTGCCAGCAGCTTAGATTCCGGGACCGCGAAATACGAGCAGTACTTC
TRBD1,few,TRBV2,TRBJ1-5,CASSESPTGQNQPQHF,TGTGCCAGCAGTGAATCGCCGACAGGGCAGAATCAGCCCCAGCATTTT
-,-,TRBV7-3,TRBJ2-5,CASSTGPTTRETQYF,TGTGCCAGCAGCACGGGACCTACCACCAGAGAGACCCAGTACTTC
TRBD1,-,TRBV7-9,TRBJ2-1,CASSLKGAQYNEQFF,TGTGCCAGCAGCTTAAAGGGGGCTCAATACAATGAGCAGTTCTTC
TRBD1,-,TRBV6-5,TRBJ2-7,CASRAGTASYEQYF,TGTGCCAGCAGAGCCGGGACAGCTTCCTACGAGCAGTACTTC
-,-,TRBV5-4,TRBJ2-5,CASSSLRGETQYF,TGTGCCAGCAGCTCCCTAAGGGGGGAGACCCAGTACTTC
-,-,TRBV7-6,TRBJ2-5,CASSLAGAGAGTQYF,TGTGCCAGCAGCTTAGCAGGGGCAGGGGCGGGGACCCAGTACTTC
-,-,TRBV2,TRBJ1-1,CASKGGNTEAFF,TGTGCCAGCAAGGGAGGGAACACTGAAGCTTTCTTT
TRBD1,-,TRBV18,TRBJ1-5,CASSRGTGVSNQPQHF,TGTGCCAGCTCACGCGGGACAGGGGTGAGCAATCAGCCCCAGCATTTT
-,-,TRBV14,TRBJ2-5,CASSRHIGWTEKETQYF,TGTGCCAGCAGCCGCCATATTGGTTGGACGGAAAAAGAGACCCAGTACTTC
-,once,TRBV7-9,TRBJ2-7,CASSPPLTHSYEQYF,TGTGCCAGCAGCCCGCCCTTGACTCACTCCTACGAGCAGTACTTC
-,-,TRBV4-2,TRBJ1-1,CASSQDWGQTITEAFF,TGTGCCAGCAGCCAAGATTGGGGCCAAACGATCACTGAAGCTTTCTTT